The following is a T cell receptor (beta chain) sequence with its context. A single count supports this clonotype. Its binding antigen is unknown. No base quality values were provided; no much bigger clone lies one nucleotide off. A single read counts as weak evidence. This sample is drawn from a study of T cells after yellow fever vaccination (dated by TCRdb to the late 2010s). Describing the broader study: The SMART-Seq v4 Ultra Low Input RNA kit was used to prepare libraries from fractions with low cell numbers. To follow T-cell clones before and after both primary and booster YFV17D yellow fever vaccination, bulk TCR alpha and beta repertoires underwent longitudinal sequencing. Two healthy male donors, one aged 18 to 30 and one aged 30 to 40 years, made up the cohort. Blood was drawn at multiple timepoints before and after primary and secondary immunization, with bulk PBMC replicates and cell subsets isolated. What the study reported, not specific to this receptor: The secondary T-cell response was found to be weaker but faster than the primary response, with a peak reached on day 5 rather than on day 15. Most clones expanded after primary vaccination (almost 97% of CD4 and approximately 86% of CD8) were re-detected after the booster, suggesting that broad memory maintenance occurred. A small fraction of clonotypes appeared in both the CD4 and CD8 compartments, likely as a result of convergent recombination. Only a couple of donors were included in the study, so the extent to which the findings can be generalized is limited. Computational filtering was needed because FACS-sorted repertoires could contain abundant contaminating clonotypes from the bulk population.

For this chain, trimming is 1 base at the V end and 8 bases at the J end, and the number of junction bases without a gene match is 4. CDR1 and CDR2 are drawn from the germline V gene: LGHNA, YSLEER. The CDR3 starts with the cysteine, ends with the phenylalanine, and has 13 residues. The entry retains the CDR3 DNA only, 39 bases that are in frame from base 1. The sample's treatment or condition, from its label and the paper: live attenuated yellow fever vaccine strain. At every blood-draw timepoint, two biological replicates of bulk PBMCs were collected. A standard Ficoll-Paque protocol was used to isolate PBMCs from peripheral blood. TriZol was used to extract RNA from bulk PBMCs, from CD4 and CD8 fractions, and from dextramer-positive and dextramer-negative fractions. TCR cDNA was synthesized by 5'RACE template switching, through which a universal primer site and unique molecular identifiers were introduced. Priming of cDNA synthesis was performed from both the TCR alpha and TCR beta constant segments. Library amplification used two PCR steps, and the second PCR step added sample barcodes and sequencing adapters. Sequencing of libraries was done on Illumina HiSeq 2500 (2x100 bp) or NovaSeq (2x150 bp). The paper's processing steps were these. Reads were demultiplexed and collapsed into UMI consensus sequences with MIGEC, and V(D)J alignment was performed with MiXCR. Vaccine-responding clonotypes were identified with edgeR using replicate PBMC samples, with FDR below 0.01 and a log2 fold change above 5 up to day 15 being required. Each bulk clonotype received a CD4 or CD8 identity based on whether the sequenced CD4 or CD8 repertoire contained that clonotype at higher abundance. The public reads were reanalyzed by TCRdb: fastp trimming at Q25, MiXCR alignment, in-frame beta chains only. Rows matching on CDR3 protein sequence are summarized as one entry with the most common DNA and genes. TCRdb's processing, not the authors', yielded these V and J calls. This sample has 300,000 to 400,000 distinct CDR3 sequences in its table, and 8% to 10% of those were observed once. 15% to 20% of the sample rests with the top ten.

This material consisted of PBMCs, taken on the day of the first yellow fever vaccination. Rearrangement joined TRBV4-3 to TRBJ1-2; TRBD1 matches 7 bases in the middle. The clonotype comes from a man aged 18 to 29 who received the YFV17D yellow fever vaccine. For the CDR3, the sequence is CASSQGGDRGYTF. The sequenced DNA: TGCGCCAGCAGCCAAGGTGGGGACAGAGGCTACACCTTC.